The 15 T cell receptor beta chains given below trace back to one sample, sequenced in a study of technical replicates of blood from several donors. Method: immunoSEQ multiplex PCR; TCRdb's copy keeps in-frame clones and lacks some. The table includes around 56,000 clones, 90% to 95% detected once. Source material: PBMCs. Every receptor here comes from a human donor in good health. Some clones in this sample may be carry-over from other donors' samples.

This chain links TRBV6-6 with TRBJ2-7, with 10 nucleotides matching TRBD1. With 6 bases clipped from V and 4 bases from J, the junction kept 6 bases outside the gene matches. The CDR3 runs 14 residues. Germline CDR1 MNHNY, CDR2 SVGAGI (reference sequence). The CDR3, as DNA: TGTGCCAGCAGGTCCGGGACAGGGGAATACGAGCAGTACTTC. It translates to CASRSGTGEYEQYF.

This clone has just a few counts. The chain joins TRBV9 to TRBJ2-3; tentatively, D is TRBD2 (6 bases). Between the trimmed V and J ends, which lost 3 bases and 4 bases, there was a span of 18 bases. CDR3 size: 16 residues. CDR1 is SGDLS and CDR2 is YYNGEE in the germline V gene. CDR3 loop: CASSASGVGAADTQYF. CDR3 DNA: TGTGCCAGCAGCGCGTCGGGGGTAGGGGCCGCAGATACGCAGTATTTT.

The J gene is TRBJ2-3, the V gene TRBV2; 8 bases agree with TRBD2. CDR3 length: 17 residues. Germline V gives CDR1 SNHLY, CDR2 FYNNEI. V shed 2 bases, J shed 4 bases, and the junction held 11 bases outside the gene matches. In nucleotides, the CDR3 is TGTGCCAGCAGTGAACCCCGACCCGGGAGGGCCGCAGATACGCAGTATTTT. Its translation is CASSEPRPGRAADTQYF.

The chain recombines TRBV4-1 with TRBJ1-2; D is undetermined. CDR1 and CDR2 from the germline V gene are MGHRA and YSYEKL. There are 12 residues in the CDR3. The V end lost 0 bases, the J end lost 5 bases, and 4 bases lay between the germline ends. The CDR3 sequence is CASSQEAYGYTF. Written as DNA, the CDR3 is TGCGCCAGCAGCCAAGAGGCATATGGCTACACCTTC.

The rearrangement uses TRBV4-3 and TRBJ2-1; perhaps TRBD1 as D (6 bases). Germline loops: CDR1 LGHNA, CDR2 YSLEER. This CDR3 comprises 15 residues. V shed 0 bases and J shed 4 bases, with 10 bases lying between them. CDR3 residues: CASSQETGRYNEQFF. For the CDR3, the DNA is TGCGCCAGCAGCCAAGAGACAGGAAGGTACAATGAGCAGTTCTTC.

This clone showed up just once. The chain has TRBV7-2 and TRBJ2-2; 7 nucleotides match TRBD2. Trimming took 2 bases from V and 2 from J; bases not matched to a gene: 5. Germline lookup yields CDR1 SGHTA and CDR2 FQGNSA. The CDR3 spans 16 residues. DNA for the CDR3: TGTGCCAGCAGCTTACACCAGCGGGGAAACACCGGGGAGCTGTTTTTT. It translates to CASSLHQRGNTGELFF.

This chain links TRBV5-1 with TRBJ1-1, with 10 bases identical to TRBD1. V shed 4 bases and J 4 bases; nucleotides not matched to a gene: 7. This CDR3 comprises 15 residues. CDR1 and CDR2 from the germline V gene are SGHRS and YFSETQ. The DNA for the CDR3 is TGCGCCAGCAGCGCGGGGACAGGGGCGGGCACTGAAGCTTTCTTT. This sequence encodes CASSAGTGAGTEAFF.

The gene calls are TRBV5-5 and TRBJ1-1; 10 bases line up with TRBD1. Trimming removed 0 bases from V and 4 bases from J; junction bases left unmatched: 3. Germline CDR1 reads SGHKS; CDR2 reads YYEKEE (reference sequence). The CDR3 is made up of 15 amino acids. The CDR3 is CASSLVGQGFTEAFF. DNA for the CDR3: TGTGCCAGCAGCTTGGTGGGACAGGGGTTCACTGAAGCTTTCTTT.

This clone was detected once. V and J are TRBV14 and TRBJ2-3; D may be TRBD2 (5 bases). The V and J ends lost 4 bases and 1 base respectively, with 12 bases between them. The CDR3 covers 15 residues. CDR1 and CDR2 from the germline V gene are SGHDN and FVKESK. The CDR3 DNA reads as TGTGCCAGCAGCCGCCGCAGTAGCGGCACAGATACGCAGTATTTT. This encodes CASSRRSSGTDTQYF. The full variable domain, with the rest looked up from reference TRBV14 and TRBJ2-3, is EAGVTQFPSHSVIEKGQTVTLRCDPISGHDNLYWYRRVMGKEIKFLLHFVKESKQDESGMPNNRFLAERTGGTYSTLKVQPAELEDSGVYFCASSRRSSGTDTQYFGPGTRLTVL.

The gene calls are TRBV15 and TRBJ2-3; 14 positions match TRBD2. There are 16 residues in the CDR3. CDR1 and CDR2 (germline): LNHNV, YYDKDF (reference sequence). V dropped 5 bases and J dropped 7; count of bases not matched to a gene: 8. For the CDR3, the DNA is TGTGCCACCAGCTATCAAGGGACTAGCGGGAGTAATACGCAGTATTTT. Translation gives CATSYQGTSGSNTQYF.

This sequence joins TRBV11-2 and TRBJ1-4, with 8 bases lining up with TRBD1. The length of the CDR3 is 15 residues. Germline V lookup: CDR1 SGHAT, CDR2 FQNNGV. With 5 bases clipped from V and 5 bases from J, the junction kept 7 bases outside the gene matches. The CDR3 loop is CASSPGTGGNEKLFF. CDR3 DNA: TGTGCCAGCAGCCCCGGGACAGGCGGGAATGAAAAACTGTTTTTT.

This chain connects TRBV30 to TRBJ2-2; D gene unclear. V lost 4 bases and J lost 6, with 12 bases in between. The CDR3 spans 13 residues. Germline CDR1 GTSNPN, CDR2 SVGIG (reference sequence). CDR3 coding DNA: TGTGCCTGGACGGCGGCCCCCGCCGGGGAGCTGTTTTTT. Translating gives CAWTAAPAGELFF.

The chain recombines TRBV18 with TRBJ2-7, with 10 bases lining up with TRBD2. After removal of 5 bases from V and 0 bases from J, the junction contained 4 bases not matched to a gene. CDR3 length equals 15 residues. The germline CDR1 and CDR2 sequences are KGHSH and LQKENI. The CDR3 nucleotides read TGTGCCAGCTCAAGGACTAGCGGTTCCTCCTACGAGCAGTACTTC. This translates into CASSRTSGSSYEQYF.

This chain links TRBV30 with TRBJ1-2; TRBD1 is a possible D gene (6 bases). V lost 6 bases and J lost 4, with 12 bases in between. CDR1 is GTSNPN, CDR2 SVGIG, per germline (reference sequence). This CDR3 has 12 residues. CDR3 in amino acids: CACSTGTYGYTF. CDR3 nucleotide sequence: TGTGCCTGCTCGACAGGAACCTATGGCTACACCTTC.

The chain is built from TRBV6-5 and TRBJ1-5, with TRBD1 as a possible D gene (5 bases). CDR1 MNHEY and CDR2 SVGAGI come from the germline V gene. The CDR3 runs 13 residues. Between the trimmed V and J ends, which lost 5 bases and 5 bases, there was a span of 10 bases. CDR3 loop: CASSTDRYQPQHF. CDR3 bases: TGTGCCAGCAGTACCGACAGATATCAGCCCCAGCATTTT.